Each of the 17 T cell receptor beta chains below was sequenced from the same sample in a study of T cells in localized non-small cell lung cancer. The repertoire was sequenced with immunoSEQ multiplex PCR; TCRdb's copy has only in-frame clones and lacks some. The table lists more than 20,000 clones, over 70% of them singletons, with 9% to 15% in the top ten. The sequenced sample was PBMCs, obtained before any cancer treatment. Every receptor here comes from a man aged 35 to 69 with stage II squamous cell lung carcinoma.

This chain connects TRBV5-1 to TRBJ2-7; 7 bases are a match to TRBD1. The CDR3 covers 16 residues. Trimming took 4 bases from V and 2 from J; bases not matched to a gene: 12. CDR1 SGHRS and CDR2 YFSETQ come from the germline V gene. CDR3 DNA: TGCGCCAGCAGCCGAGTTACAGGGGCATCAACCTACGAGCAGTACTTC. It encodes CASSRVTGASTYEQYF.

The chain uses TRBV7-9 and TRBJ2-1, with D perhaps TRBD1 or TRBD2 (6 bases each). Germline CDR1 and CDR2: SEHNR and FQNEAQ (reference sequence). The V end lost 3 bases, the J end lost 7 bases, and 13 bases lay between the germline ends. The CDR3 covers 14 residues. CDR3 DNA sequence: TGTGCCAGCAGCTTGGGGGGCGCTGATAATGAGCAGTTCTTC. It translates to CASSLGGADNEQFF.

The chain joins TRBV6-5 to TRBJ1-5; 8 nucleotides line up with TRBD1. Germline V gives CDR1 MNHEY, CDR2 SVGAGI. V lost 6 bases to trimming and J lost 4 bases; unmatched junction nucleotides: 5. This CDR3 is 14 amino acids long. The CDR3 loop is CASRRTGWNQPQHF. In DNA form, the CDR3 reads TGTGCCAGCAGACGGACAGGGTGGAATCAGCCCCAGCATTTT.

V and J are TRBV19 and TRBJ2-7; 13 bases fit TRBD2. The CDR3 loop spans 15 amino acids. The V segment lost 3 bases and the J segment 6 bases; nucleotides outside the gene matches: 5. Per the germline V gene, CDR1 is LNHDA and CDR2 is SQIVND (reference sequence). The CDR3 DNA sequence: TGTGCCAGTAGTATCGGGGGGACTAGCGGGACCGAGCAGTACTTC. It codes for CASSIGGTSGTEQYF.

V and J are TRBV7-3 and TRBJ1-2; D is unresolved. The CDR3 consists of 15 residues. Germline V gene sequence: CDR1 SGHTA, CDR2 FQGTGA. V was trimmed by 2 bases and J by 4 bases, leaving 14 bases between them. CDR3 coding DNA: TGTGCCAGCAGCTTAGGGCCAATGAAGGGCTATGGCTACACCTTC. Translation gives CASSLGPMKGYGYTF.

The chain carries TRBV21-1 and TRBJ1-2; no DNA check was done on the table's D call, TRBD1. TRBV21-1 is given as a pseudogene. The CDR3 covers 15 residues. As DNA, the CDR3 is TGTGCCAGCAGCCTCTACAGGGCCTTAAACTATGGCTACACCTTC. It translates to CASSLYRALNYGYTF.

This chain joins TRBV19 and TRBJ1-5; 8 bases are a match to TRBD1. The CDR3 is 19 residues long. CDR1 and CDR2 (germline): LNHDA, SQIVND (reference sequence). The J segment lost 4 bases and the V segment lost 5 bases, leaving 19 bases of the junction unmatched. CDR3 sequence (DNA): TGTGCCAGTAGTCCCTTTCTTGGGGACAGGCCCCTGAGAAATCAGCCCCAGCATTTT. The encoded protein is CASSPFLGDRPLRNQPQHF.

The gene calls are TRBV29-1 and TRBJ2-5; D remains ambiguous. The CDR3 has 11 residues. The germline CDR1 and CDR2 sequences are SQVTM and ANQGSEA. The ends were cut back, 7 bases at V and 0 bases at J, with 6 bases in the middle. The CDR3 spells CSARHQETQYF. The CDR3 DNA follows: TGCAGCGCCCGTCACCAAGAGACCCAGTACTTC.

The chain recombines TRBV9 with TRBJ1-1; TRBD1 might be the D (5 bases). This CDR3 comprises 14 residues. Germline-derived CDR1 and CDR2 are SGDLS and YYNGEE. V was pared by 0 bases and J by 3 bases, with 9 bases between. The CDR3 nucleotides read TGTGCCAGCAGCGTAGACCAGGGTTACACTGAAGCTTTCTTT. The encoded protein is CASSVDQGYTEAFF.

The chain employs TRBV19 and TRBJ1-2, with D possibly matching TRBD1 (6 bases). CDR3 length equals 12 residues. Germline loops: CDR1 LNHDA, CDR2 SQIVND (reference sequence). V shed 3 bases and J shed 8 bases, with 10 bases lying between them. Written as DNA, the CDR3 is TGTGCCAGTAGTATGGGGGCTCGAGGCTACACCTTC. Its translation is CASSMGARGYTF.

This chain joins TRBV7-9 and TRBJ1-2, with 8 bases fitting TRBD1. Germline lookup yields CDR1 SEHNR and CDR2 FQNEAQ (reference sequence). CDR3 length equals 14 residues. V gave up 1 base and J gave up 5 bases; unmatched junction bases: 3. The CDR3 loop is CASSLEYRGYGYTF. The CDR3 DNA reads TGTGCCAGCAGCTTAGAATACAGGGGGTATGGCTACACCTTC.

The chain employs TRBV29-1 and TRBJ2-3; 8 bases map to TRBD2. This CDR3 region has 15 residues. The V gene end was trimmed by 6 bases and the J gene end by 2 bases; junction bases not matched to a gene: 10. Germline lookup yields CDR1 SQVTM and CDR2 ANQGSEA. The CDR3 here is CSVAWSGGYTDTQYF. The CDR3 DNA is TGCAGCGTCGCTTGGAGCGGGGGTTACACAGATACGCAGTATTTT.

The V call is TRBV19, the J call TRBJ2-5, with 10 bases matching TRBD2. V dropped 6 bases and J dropped 5; count of bases not matched to a gene: 0. Germline-derived CDR1 and CDR2 are LNHDA and SQIVND (reference sequence). The CDR3 is made up of 12 amino acids. The CDR3 loop reads CASRLAGETQYF. CDR3 coding DNA: TGTGCCAGTAGACTAGCGGGGGAGACCCAGTACTTC. Drawing the rest from reference TRBV19 and TRBJ2-5, the complete variable domain is DGGITQSPKYLFRKEGQNVTLSCEQNLNHDAMYWYRQDPGQGLRLIYYSQIVNDFQKGDIAEGYSVSREKKESFPLTVTSAQKNPTAFYLCASRLAGETQYFGPGTRLLVL.

This rearrangement joins TRBV9 to TRBJ1-1; 7 bases align to TRBD1. The CDR3 runs to 15 residues. The germline CDR1 and CDR2 sequences are SGDLS and YYNGEE. Germline trimming cut 1 base from V and 3 bases from J; bases unmatched to any gene: 6. Here the CDR3 reads CASSVTGTADTEAFF. In DNA, the CDR3 is TGTGCCAGCAGCGTAACCGGGACAGCCGACACTGAAGCTTTCTTT. Supplemented by reference TRBV9 and TRBJ1-1, the full variable domain reads DSGVTQTPKHLITATGQRVTLRCSPRSGDLSVYWYQQSLDQGLQFLIQYYNGEERAKGNILERFSAQQFPDLHSELNLSSLELGDSALYFCASSVTGTADTEAFFGQGTRLTVV.

This clone has only one observation. The chain uses TRBV2 and TRBJ2-3; TRBD1 agrees at 7 bases. Germline CDR1 and CDR2: SNHLY and FYNNEI. The length of the CDR3 is 14 residues. With 10 bases clipped from V and 3 bases from J, the junction kept 10 bases outside the gene matches. CDR3 coding DNA: TGTGCCAACCAACGGGACAGCAGAACAGATACGCAGTATTTT. It translates to CANQRDSRTDTQYF.

This sequence joins TRBV9 and TRBJ2-3; 7 bases align to TRBD2. The V gene's germline CDR1 is SGDLS and CDR2 YYNGEE. Trimming took 7 bases from V and 6 from J; bases not matched to a gene: 8. CDR3 length equals 13 residues. CDR3 amino acids: CASGGGPRDTQYF. CDR3 bases: TGTGCCAGCGGGGGAGGGCCAAGGGATACGCAGTATTTT.

V and J are TRBV7-8 and TRBJ2-7; D might be TRBD2 (6 bases). This CDR3 comprises 16 residues. Germline V gene data show CDR1 as SGHVS and CDR2 as FQNEAQ. V was pared by 0 bases and J by 2 bases, with 14 bases between. As DNA, the CDR3 is TGTGCCAGCAGCTTAGCTCCACGGGGGAGAACCTACGAGCAGTACTTC. Its protein is CASSLAPRGRTYEQYF.